This T cell receptor (beta chain) stems from a study of OX40 agonist ivuxolimab in advanced cancers. At the level of the study: In this trial design, patients received ivuxolimab intravenously at 0.01 to 10 mg/kg every 2 weeks.

General study results and limits: CD4+ and CD8+ T cells in blood underwent clonal expansion by week 6 at 0.1 to 3.0 mg/kg. Relative to CD4+, CD8+ T cells held more expanded clones on average.

A few counts support this clone. The target antigen is unknown. Measured with immunoSEQ multiplex PCR; TCRdb has only the in-frame clones, and not every one. The sample shows around 63,000 clones, 85% to 90% of them seen only once. A history of autoimmune disease or systemic immunosuppression excluded patients. CDR1 and CDR2 from the germline V gene are MGHRA and YSYEKL. Between the trimmed V and J ends, which lost 2 bases and 8 bases, there was a span of 14 bases. The CDR3 is made up of 14 amino acids. Specimen: CD4+ or CD8+ T cells sorted from blood, collected in a trial of the OX40 agonist ivuxolimab. V usage is TRBV4-1 and J usage is TRBJ2-3, with D unclear. The receptor was isolated from an adult with an advanced solid tumor such as melanoma, head and neck, liver or kidney cancer. In nucleotides, the CDR3 is TGCGCCAGCAGCCAATTTGATGGCTATGGTACGCAGTATTTT. It translates to CASSQFDGYGTQYF.